This T cell receptor (beta chain) was sequenced during a study of cytomegalovirus exposure and HLA in healthy donors. Researchers ran the PCR with 60 Vbeta and 13 Jbeta primers. TCRdb keeps only in-frame clones here, not all; method: immunoSEQ multiplex PCR. The table includes some 190,000 clones, around 88% detected once. In germline, CDR1 is MNHEY, CDR2 SMNVEV (reference sequence). CDR3 length: 13 residues. The V end was cut by 6 bases, the J end by 5 bases, with 13 bases between. The chain employs TRBV27 and TRBJ1-1, with D perhaps matching TRBD1 (5 bases). This clonotype was obtained from a man aged 35 to 55 in good health and CMV-seropositive. Material for sequencing was PBMCs. This CDR3 is CASRWGGMTEAFF. The CDR3 DNA reads TGTGCCAGCAGATGGGGCGGGATGACTGAAGCTTTCTTT.